Shown below are 25 T cell receptor beta chains from a single sample sequenced in a study of blood T cell repertoires in COVID-19. The repertoire was sequenced with immunoSEQ multiplex PCR; TCRdb's copy has only in-frame clones and lacks some. The sample has hundreds of thousands of clones, about 87% seen once. Input material: PBMCs or T cells enriched from blood (not recorded which). All receptors come from a woman between 45 and 65 years old who had recovered from COVID-19.

The chain links TRBV12-3 or TRBV12-4 to TRBJ1-1, with unresolved D. The CDR3 has 12 residues. The V end was cut by 4 bases, the J end by 4 bases, with 7 bases between. The CDR3 sequence: CASSYTTTEAFF. CDR3 nucleotides: TGTGCCAGCAGTTATACAACCACTGAAGCTTTCTTT.

J is TRBJ2-3 and V is TRBV9, with 10 bases that match TRBD2. The CDR3 extends over 16 amino acids. The V gene end was trimmed by 0 bases and the J gene end by 1 base; junction bases not matched to a gene: 2. Germline CDR1 SGDLS, CDR2 YYNGEE. The CDR3 DNA is TGTGCCAGCAGCGTAGGGCTAGCGGGGGGCACAGATACGCAGTATTTT. Amino acid sequence: CASSVGLAGGTDTQYF.

V is TRBV28 and J is TRBJ1-3; 7 nucleotides agree with TRBD1. Germline V gives CDR1 MDHEN, CDR2 SYDVKM. The CDR3 has 22 residues. Trimming removed 6 bases from V and 2 bases from J; junction bases left unmatched: 28. The CDR3 spells CASRVSSIRDSREGGTGNTIYF. The CDR3 DNA follows: TGTGCCAGCAGGGTTTCCTCGATACGGGACAGCCGTGAAGGGGGAACTGGAAACACCATATATTTT.

The chain couples TRBV5-4 to TRBJ1-2; a possible D gene is TRBD1 (5 bases). CDR3 size: 14 residues. Germline V gene data show CDR1 as SGHNT and CDR2 as YYREEE (reference sequence). V dropped 4 bases and J dropped 4 bases, with 14 bases sitting between them. CDR3 in DNA: TGTGCCAGCAGCCCCCAGGGCCTCCCCTATGGCTACACCTTC. It is translated as CASSPQGLPYGYTF.

The rearrangement links TRBV5-1 to TRBJ1-6, with D hard to call. CDR3 length equals 13 residues. The germline V gene encodes CDR1 SGHRS and CDR2 YFSETQ. Trimming took off 4 bases at V and 7 bases at J, with 9 bases between the two ends. The CDR3 loop is CASSEMPNSPLHF. The CDR3 DNA sequence: TGCGCCAGCAGCGAGATGCCGAATTCACCCCTCCACTTT.

There are a few counts of this clone. The chain joins TRBV5-1 to TRBJ1-1; D is perhaps TRBD1 (6 bases). The V and J ends lost 4 bases and 5 bases respectively, with 21 bases between them. The CDR3 is made up of 16 amino acids. Per germline, CDR1 SGHRS and CDR2 YFSETQ. CDR3 coding DNA: TGCGCCAGCAGCCTATGGGACATCGGGGCGGGTACTGAAGCTTTCTTT. Amino acid sequence: CASSLWDIGAGTEAFF.

This clone has just a few counts. The V gene is TRBV5-1, the J gene TRBJ2-1, with 7 bases lining up with TRBD2. V lost 4 bases and J lost 6; bases outside the gene matches: 10. The CDR3 has 15 amino acids. Germline loops: CDR1 SGHRS, CDR2 YFSETQ. CDR3 loop: CASSPAGPAGNEQFF. CDR3 in DNA: TGCGCCAGCAGCCCAGCGGGGCCCGCGGGCAATGAGCAGTTCTTC. Using reference TRBV5-1 and TRBJ2-1 for the parts outside the CDR3, the full variable domain is KAGVTQTPRYLIKTRGQQVTLSCSPISGHRSVSWYQQTPGQGLQFLFEYFSETQRNKGNFPGRFSGRQFSNSRSEMNVSTLELGDSALYLCASSPAGPAGNEQFFGPGTRLTVL.

The chain carries TRBV28 and TRBJ2-6; a weak D match, TRBD2 (5 bases). V was shortened by 3 bases and J by 5 bases, with 17 bases between the two germline ends. This CDR3 spans 17 amino acids. Germline V gene lookup returns CDR1 MDHEN and CDR2 SYDVKM. CDR3 nucleotide sequence: TGTGCCAGCAGTTTGCGGTTTGGAGGTCTTAGGGCCAACGTCCTGACTTTC. It specifies CASSLRFGGLRANVLTF.

This clone was counted between two and nine times. For the CDR3, the DNA is TGTGCCAGCAGCGTACAGGGTTTCTCGAATTCACCCCTCCACTTT. Its translation: CASSVQGFSNSPLHF. V and J are TRBV2 and TRBJ1-6; a possible D gene is TRBD1 (6 bases). Between the trimmed V and J ends, which lost 6 bases and 7 bases, there was a span of 16 bases. CDR1 and CDR2 from the germline V gene are SNHLY and FYNNEI. The CDR3 runs to 15 residues.

CDR3 sequence reads: CASREGFGYTF. Here the CDR3 DNA reads TGTGCCAGCAGGGAGGGTTTTGGCTACACCTTC. V and J are TRBV6-5 and TRBJ1-2; D unresolved. Between the trimmed V and J ends, which lost 6 bases and 7 bases, there was a span of 9 bases. The CDR3 length is 11 residues. CDR1 and CDR2 from the germline V gene are MNHEY and SVGAGI.

The rearrangement uses TRBV6-5 and TRBJ2-2; D might be TRBD1 (7 bases). Trimming pared 7 bases from V and 5 bases from J, leaving 14 bases between. Germline V gene data show CDR1 as MNHEY and CDR2 as SVGAGI. This CDR3 is built from 14 residues. The CDR3 nucleotides are TGTGCCAGCATTCCCCAGGGGGGAACCGGGGAGCTGTTTTTT. Its translation: CASIPQGGTGELFF.

CDR3 protein: CASSQDLGGTDTQYF. CDR3 bases: TGTGCCAGCAGCCAAGATCTCGGGGGCACAGATACGCAGTATTTT. V is TRBV14 and J is TRBJ2-3, with D possibly matching TRBD2 (5 bases). The germline V and J ends were trimmed by 0 bases and 1 base, with 8 bases remaining between them. Germline values: CDR1 SGHDN, CDR2 FVKESK. There are 15 residues in the CDR3.

The chain recombines TRBV11-2 with TRBJ2-7; TRBD2 agrees at 9 bases. The junction had 4 bases not matched to a gene; V was cut back by 3 bases and J by 4 bases. The CDR3 extends over 14 amino acids. The germline CDR1 and CDR2 sequences are SGHAT and FQNNGV. This CDR3 reads CASSFSGGQYEQYF. The CDR3 bases are TGTGCCAGCAGCTTTAGCGGGGGTCAATACGAGCAGTACTTC.

The gene calls are TRBV5-1 and TRBJ2-7, with D perhaps TRBD1 (5 bases). CDR1 is SGHRS, CDR2 YFSETQ, per germline. The CDR3 covers 13 residues. V lost 3 bases and J 1 base, leaving 8 bases between the germline ends. The CDR3 coding sequence is TGCGCCAGCAGCTCCGACAGATCCTACGAGCAGTACTTC. It encodes CASSSDRSYEQYF.

This chain uses TRBV7-9 with TRBJ2-1, with unresolved D. Trimming took 2 bases from V and 3 from J, leaving 8 bases between them. The length of the CDR3 is 14 residues. Germline CDR1 is SEHNR and CDR2 is FQNEAQ (reference sequence). CDR3 protein: CASSLLSGYNEQFF. CDR3 nucleotides: TGTGCCAGCAGCTTACTTTCCGGCTACAATGAGCAGTTCTTC.

The chain's CDR3 is CASRGTGRGYTF. DNA of the CDR3: TGTGCCAGCAGGGGCACAGGACGGGGCTACACCTTC. J is TRBJ1-2 and V is TRBV2, with D tentatively TRBD1 (5 bases). CDR1 SNHLY and CDR2 FYNNEI come from the germline V gene. This CDR3 region has 12 residues. V shed 6 bases and J shed 8 bases, with 13 bases lying between them.

The chain uses TRBV19 and TRBJ1-6; a possible D gene is TRBD1 (6 bases). The germline V gene has CDR1 LNHDA and CDR2 SQIVND (reference sequence). The CDR3 extends over 17 amino acids. V was clipped by 3 bases and J by 11 bases, with 23 bases between them. In DNA, the CDR3 is TGTGCCAGTAGTATGGCTGCGGGGGGCCAAGGGAGAGCACCCCTCCACTTT. It specifies CASSMAAGGQGRAPLHF.

The chain couples TRBV6-5 to TRBJ2-1, with a possible D match to TRBD1 (6 bases). The V end lost 7 bases, the J end lost 3 bases, and 16 bases lay between the germline ends. CDR1 is MNHEY and CDR2 is SVGAGI in the germline V gene. The CDR3 has 15 amino acids. The chain's CDR3 is CASIRTADSYNEQFF. The CDR3 DNA reads as TGTGCCAGCATTAGGACAGCGGACAGCTACAATGAGCAGTTCTTC.

DNA for the CDR3: TGCGCCAGCAGCTTGGGGGGAGGGATGAACACTGAAGCTTTCTTT. This encodes CASSLGGGMNTEAFF. The chain joins TRBV5-1 to TRBJ1-1; D call uncertain. From germline, CDR1 is SGHRS and CDR2 YFSETQ. V was shortened by 0 bases and J by 0 bases, with 9 bases between the two germline ends. This CDR3 is 15 amino acids long.

The rearrangement links TRBV19 to TRBJ1-2; D remains unclear. V shed 2 bases and J shed 8 bases, with 12 bases lying between them. The CDR3 is made up of 13 amino acids. Germline V gene lookup returns CDR1 LNHDA and CDR2 SQIVND (reference sequence). CDR3 sequence (DNA): TGTGCCAGTAGTATACGAGGGCTTGGAGGCTACACCTTC. Residues: CASSIRGLGGYTF.

The J gene is TRBJ2-3, the V gene TRBV4-1, with TRBD2 as a possible D gene (6 bases). The germline CDR1 and CDR2 sequences are MGHRA and YSYEKL. This CDR3 spans 15 amino acids. The V gene lost 0 bases and the J gene lost 4 bases, with 11 bases spanning the gap. CDR3 protein: CASSQDQAGSDTQYF. In DNA, the CDR3 is TGCGCCAGCAGCCAAGATCAAGCGGGTTCAGATACGCAGTATTTT.

This chain connects TRBV2 to TRBJ2-7, with D possibly matching TRBD2 (6 bases). Per germline, CDR1 SNHLY and CDR2 FYNNEI. CDR3 length equals 14 residues. V dropped 8 bases and J dropped 0 bases, with 14 bases sitting between them. This CDR3 reads CASARRVSSYEQYF. Written as DNA, the CDR3 is TGTGCCAGCGCCCGGAGGGTTTCCTCCTACGAGCAGTACTTC.

A single count supports this clone. The V gene is TRBV5-8, the J gene TRBJ1-5, with 10 positions matching TRBD1. The CDR3 sequence is 14 residues long. After removal of 4 bases from V and 5 bases from J, the junction contained 3 bases not matched to a gene. Looked up from germline, CDR1 is SGHTS and CDR2 is YDEGEE. This chain's CDR3 is CASSRDRGHQPQHF. The CDR3 DNA follows: TGTGCCAGCAGCCGGGACAGGGGTCATCAGCCCCAGCATTTT.

This chain joins TRBV2 and TRBJ2-7; TRBD1 is a possible D gene (5 bases). Germline loops: CDR1 SNHLY, CDR2 FYNNEI. The CDR3 loop spans 14 amino acids. Trimming removed 6 bases at V and 7 bases at J, with 19 bases between. In DNA form, the CDR3 reads TGTGCCAGCAGAGACAAAGGGCAGGGTGGTGAGCAGTACTTC. This codes for CASRDKGQGGEQYF. Full variable domain (rest looked up from reference TRBV2 and TRBJ2-7): EPEVTQTPSHQVTQMGQEVILRCVPISNHLYFYWYRQILGQKVEFLVSFYNNEISEKSEIFDDQFSVERPDGSNFTLKIRSTKLEDSAMYFCASRDKGQGGEQYFGPGTRLTVT.

The chain couples TRBV11-1 to TRBJ1-6; perhaps TRBD1 as D (5 bases). Looked up from germline, CDR1 is SGHAT and CDR2 is FQDESV (reference sequence). Trimming removed 1 base from V and 5 bases from J, with 9 bases in between. There are 15 residues in the CDR3. Written as DNA, the CDR3 is TGTGCCAGCAGCTTAGGGACACCCGATAATTCACCCCTCCACTTT. This encodes CASSLGTPDNSPLHF.